A few counts support the clone carrying this T cell receptor (beta chain). The antigen is not known. The germline V gene has CDR1 KGHSH and CDR2 LQKENI. The CDR3 consists of 15 residues. The V end was cut by 0 bases, the J end by 4 bases, with 12 bases between. These data come from a study of T cell repertoires in cytomegalovirus infection. Study at large: Both a matching HLA type and CMV infection were indicated by public TCR beta signatures.

TCRdb itself ran the reads through MiXCR, one entry per CDR3 protein. Among approximately 65,000 distinct CDR3 sequences listed, around 21% were seen once. General study points: The ex vivo response was dominated by HLA-C-restricted CMV-specific TCR beta clonotypes.

The chain joins TRBV18 to TRBJ1-1, with D uncertain. The material sequenced was CD8+ T cells from cultured PBMCs, taken from culture after CMV antigen stimulation. The clonotype was recovered from a human donor in good health (CMV status not recorded). Some clones in this sample may be carry-over from other donors' samples. The CDR3 sequence: CASSPPGLTSTEAFF. The CDR3 DNA follows: TGTGCCAGCTCACCACCGGGCTTAACAAGCACTGAAGCTTTCTTT.